This TCR beta chain was sequenced during a study of identical twins. Overall study results and limits: Where beta out-of-frame sequences were concerned, excess twin sharing was weaker. The more abundant beta clonotypes in cord blood had fewer insertions, and memory repertoires did not show this.

A universal primer site arose from template switching, and cDNA bore unique molecular identifiers. MiXCR was run by TCRdb on the 5' RACE reads, yielding one entry per CDR3 protein. The profile shows approximately 890,000 distinct CDR3 sequences, approximately 13% of them singletons. Germline V gene data show CDR1 as ENHRY and CDR2 as SYGVKD. The length of the CDR3 is 14 residues. V lost 6 bases, J lost 5 bases, and 8 bases stayed unmatched. This clonotype was observed at least ten times. Its target is unknown. This same sample was also taken into another study, of yellow fever vaccine responses in identical twins.

This chain links TRBV10-3 with TRBJ1-2; 8 bases are shared with TRBD1. Sequencing was done on a sample of PBMCs. The sequence came from a woman younger than 35 in good health. CDR3 in DNA: TGTGCCATCAGCTCAGGACAGGGTAGATATGGCTACACCTTC. Its translation: CAISSGQGRYGYTF.